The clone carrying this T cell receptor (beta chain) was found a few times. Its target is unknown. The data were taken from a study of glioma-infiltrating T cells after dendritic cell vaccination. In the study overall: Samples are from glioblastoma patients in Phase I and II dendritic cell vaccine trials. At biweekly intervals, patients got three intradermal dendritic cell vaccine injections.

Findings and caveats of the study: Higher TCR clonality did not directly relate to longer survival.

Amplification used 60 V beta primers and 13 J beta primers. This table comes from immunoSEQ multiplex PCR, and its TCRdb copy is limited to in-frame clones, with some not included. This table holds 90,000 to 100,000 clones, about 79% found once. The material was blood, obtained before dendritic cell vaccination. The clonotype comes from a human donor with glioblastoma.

The CDR3 protein is CAISEFGQAGEQYF. CDR3 sequence (DNA): TGTGCCATCAGTGAGTTCGGACAGGCGGGCGAGCAGTACTTC. This chain connects TRBV10-3 to TRBJ2-7; 7 nucleotides agree with TRBD1. The junction had 6 bases not matched to a gene; V was cut back by 1 base and J by 6 bases. The CDR3 runs 14 residues. The germline CDR1 and CDR2 sequences are ENHRY and SYGVKD.